A single sample is the source of the 17 T cell receptor beta chains below, sequenced in a study of blood T cell repertoires in COVID-19. Sequencing used immunoSEQ multiplex PCR; TCRdb keeps in-frame clones, though not all of them. The sample has under 250,000 clones, around nine tenths seen once. What was sequenced was PBMCs or T cells enriched from blood (not recorded which). Receptors were obtained from a woman aged 25 to 39 who had been exposed to COVID-19.

This clone was observed a few times. J is TRBJ1-5 and V is TRBV10-3; 7 bases match TRBD1. Germline V gene sequence: CDR1 ENHRY, CDR2 SYGVKD. After removal of 2 bases from V and 4 bases from J, the junction contained 5 bases not matched to a gene. This CDR3 contains 15 residues. In DNA, the CDR3 is TGTGCCATCAGTGAGACAGGGGTAGAGAATCAGCCCCAGCATTTT. This encodes CAISETGVENQPQHF.

This chain connects TRBV27 to TRBJ2-2; D is ambiguous. Per germline, CDR1 MNHEY and CDR2 SMNVEV (reference sequence). The CDR3 is 14 residues long. With 3 bases removed from V and 5 bases from J, the gap between germline ends came to 10 bases. The CDR3 is CASSLVTRTGELFF. The CDR3 DNA reads as TGTGCCAGCAGTTTGGTGACACGGACCGGGGAGCTGTTTTTT.

The chain links TRBV9 to TRBJ1-1, with 7 bases identical to TRBD1. Germline loops: CDR1 SGDLS, CDR2 YYNGEE. The CDR3 runs to 14 residues. V lost 7 bases, J lost 0 bases, and 6 bases stayed unmatched. The CDR3 protein is CASAKGAVNTEAFF. As DNA, the CDR3 is TGTGCCAGCGCCAAGGGGGCCGTGAACACTGAAGCTTTCTTT.

V is TRBV3-1 (or the pseudogene TRBV3-2) and J is TRBJ1-2; 7 bases map to TRBD1. Germline assignment: CDR1 LGHDT and CDR2 YNNKEL (reference sequence). With V trimmed by 5 bases and J by 3 bases, 6 bases remained unmatched. The CDR3 length is 14 residues. The CDR3 sequence is CASSGRQGDYGYTF. The CDR3 DNA reads as TGTGCCAGCAGCGGACGACAGGGAGACTATGGCTACACCTTC.

This chain links TRBV27 with TRBJ2-7; perhaps TRBD2 as D (6 bases). This CDR3 has 16 amino acids. The germline V gene encodes CDR1 MNHEY and CDR2 SMNVEV (reference sequence). Trimming cost V 2 bases and J 0 bases, with 14 bases left between them. The CDR3 spells CASSLADGRGSYEQYF. The CDR3 DNA sequence: TGTGCCAGCAGTTTAGCGGACGGGAGAGGCTCCTACGAGCAGTACTTC.

The rearrangement uses TRBV10-3 and TRBJ2-2; 10 nucleotides agree with TRBD2. From germline, CDR1 is ENHRY and CDR2 SYGVKD. The length of the CDR3 is 16 residues. Unmatched junction bases numbered 4, after V lost 4 bases and J lost 2 bases. CDR3 amino acids: CAISARLAGNTGELFF. The CDR3 coding sequence is TGTGCCATCAGTGCTAGACTAGCGGGTAACACCGGGGAGCTGTTTTTT.

The chain couples TRBV5-4 to TRBJ2-7; 11 positions match TRBD2. This CDR3 spans 16 amino acids. The V and J ends lost 4 bases and 0 bases, in that order; junction bases with no gene match: 6. Germline V lookup: CDR1 SGHNT, CDR2 YYREEE (reference sequence). The CDR3 region is CASSTGLAGLSYEQYF. In DNA, the CDR3 is TGTGCCAGCAGCACCGGACTAGCGGGCCTCTCCTACGAGCAGTACTTC.

The V call is TRBV19, the J call TRBJ1-6, with TRBD1 matching over 9 bases. With 3 bases clipped from V and 7 bases from J, the junction kept 7 bases outside the gene matches. Germline V gives CDR1 LNHDA, CDR2 SQIVND (reference sequence). The CDR3 covers 16 residues. The CDR3 here is CASSIRTGTGNSPLHF. CDR3 bases: TGTGCCAGTAGTATTCGCACCGGGACAGGGAATTCACCCCTCCACTTT.

This chain uses TRBV28 with TRBJ1-1, with D perhaps matching TRBD1 (5 bases). V lost 5 bases to trimming and J lost 1 base, with 11 bases between them. This CDR3 contains 14 residues. Germline V gene lookup returns CDR1 MDHEN and CDR2 SYDVKM. This chain's CDR3 is CASSQYRSNTEAFF. The CDR3 bases are TGTGCCAGCAGTCAATACAGGTCGAACACTGAAGCTTTCTTT.

The chain links TRBV28 to TRBJ1-1; the match to TRBD1 covers 10 bases. V lost 8 bases, J lost 1 base, and 4 bases stayed unmatched. This CDR3 has 14 amino acids. From germline, CDR1 is MDHEN and CDR2 SYDVKM. CDR3 protein: CASRDRGKNTEAFF. The DNA for the CDR3 is TGTGCCAGCCGGGACAGGGGCAAGAACACTGAAGCTTTCTTT. Looking up the rest from reference TRBV28 and TRBJ1-1 gives the full variable domain: DVKVTQSSRYLVKRTGEKVFLECVQDMDHENMFWYRQDPGLGLRLIYFSYDVKMKEKGDIPEGYSVSREKKERFSLILESASTNQTSMYLCASRDRGKNTEAFFGQGTRLTVV.

The chain has TRBV30 and TRBJ1-1, with 7 bases aligning to TRBD1. This CDR3 region has 14 residues. The germline gives CDR1 GTSNPN, CDR2 SVGIG (reference sequence). V lost 0 bases, J lost 5 bases, and 6 bases stayed unmatched. CDR3 amino acids: CAWSVDRVGTEAFF. CDR3 DNA: TGTGCCTGGAGTGTAGACAGGGTGGGGACTGAAGCTTTCTTT. Filled out from reference TRBV30 and TRBJ1-1, the complete variable domain reads SQTIHQWPATLVQPVGSPLSLECTVEGTSNPNLYWYRQAAGRGLQLLFYSVGIGQISSEVPQNLSASRPQDRQFILSSKKLLLSDSGFYLCAWSVDRVGTEAFFGQGTRLTVV.

The gene calls are TRBV29-1 and TRBJ1-5; 7 bases agree with TRBD1. There are 13 residues in the CDR3. J lost 5 bases, V lost 3 bases, and 4 bases had no gene match. Germline values: CDR1 SQVTM, CDR2 ANQGSEA. CDR3: CSVEEGTDQPQHF. As DNA, the CDR3 is TGCAGCGTTGAGGAGGGGACAGATCAGCCCCAGCATTTT.

The rearrangement joins TRBV5-1 to TRBJ1-3; D is possibly TRBD1 (6 bases). Germline CDR1 reads SGHRS; CDR2 reads YFSETQ. This CDR3 has 13 residues. V lost 5 bases, J lost 4 bases, and 10 bases lay in between. This CDR3 reads CASRDSPGNTIYF. As DNA, the CDR3 is TGCGCCAGCAGGGACAGCCCGGGAAACACCATATATTTT.

V usage is TRBV15 and J usage is TRBJ1-5; D gene unclear. CDR3 length equals 17 residues. V was shortened by 1 base and J by 3 bases, with 16 bases between the two germline ends. CDR1 LNHNV and CDR2 YYDKDF come from the germline V gene (reference sequence). CDR3 sequence: CATSRVKAGPINQPQHF. The CDR3 nucleotides read TGTGCCACCAGCAGAGTTAAGGCGGGCCCTATCAATCAGCCCCAGCATTTT.

The genes are TRBV7-3 and TRBJ2-1; TRBD2 aligns across 7 bases. V dropped 5 bases and J dropped 3; count of bases not matched to a gene: 7. Germline loops: CDR1 SGHTA, CDR2 FQGTGA. This CDR3 has 15 residues. The CDR3: CASSLSGSYYNEQFF. The CDR3 bases are TGTGCCAGCAGCCTTAGCGGGTCTTACTACAATGAGCAGTTCTTC.

The genes are TRBV11-1 and TRBJ2-1; 10 bases fit TRBD2. Losses at the gene ends were 3 bases for V and 5 bases for J; bases not matched to a gene: 4. CDR1 SGHAT and CDR2 FQDESV come from the germline V gene (reference sequence). This CDR3 has 15 amino acids. In DNA form, the CDR3 reads TGTGCCAGCAGCTTCCTTGGGACTAGCGACAATGAGCAGTTCTTC. Its translation is CASSFLGTSDNEQFF.

The J gene is TRBJ1-2, the V gene TRBV28; D is possibly TRBD1 (6 bases). Trimming took 7 bases from V and 5 from J, leaving 20 bases between them. CDR3 length: 15 residues. Germline V CDR1 and CDR2: MDHEN, SYDVKM. In DNA, the CDR3 is TGTGCCAGCACACGGGGCATAGGACAGTTATATGGCTACACCTTC. Translating gives CASTRGIGQLYGYTF.